This T cell receptor (beta chain) was retrieved from a study of tumor and adjacent non-tumor tissue in lung cancer. Background on the study: The cohort had approximately 13 adenocarcinoma, a couple of squamous cell and 1 small cell patients. Study-level points and caveats: Tumor tissue had significantly higher TCR diversity than normal lung.

Details on this clonotype: The antigen remains undetermined.

Looked up from germline, CDR1 is MNHNS and CDR2 is SASEGT. The V end lost 1 base, the J end lost 3 bases, and 9 bases lay between the germline ends. The CDR3 loop spans 14 amino acids. A modified ARM-PCR protocol with three rounds of nested PCR amplified TCRbeta. TCRdb recomputed calls from the multiplex PCR reads with MiXCR, one row per CDR3 protein. Of about 140,000 distinct CDR3 sequences listed, around two thirds are singletons. This sample's RNA came from whole unsorted tissue. Chemotherapy-naive patients with new lung cancer underwent thoracic surgery in China, August–late 2014. The sequenced material came from lung tumor tissue. The chain uses TRBV6-1 and TRBJ1-2; weak D call: TRBD1 (5 bases). The TCR sequence derives from a man aged 55-75 years with small cell lung cancer. CDR3: CASSEGRGDYGYTF. The DNA of the CDR3 is TGTGCCAGCAGTGAAGGGAGGGGCGACTATGGCTACACCTTC.